The clone carrying this TCR beta chain has a handful of counts. Its antigen is unidentified. The length of the CDR3 is 16 residues. The trim removed 0 bases at V and 7 bases at J, leaving 9 bases unmatched. Germline V gene lookup returns CDR1 DFQATT and CDR2 SNEGSKA (reference sequence). Amplification targeted TCR beta CDR3 regions from RNA transcripts. A first-round RT-PCR of the TCR CDR3 used the HTBI primer set. One entry per CDR3 protein, called by TCRdb with MiXCR from the multiplex PCR reads. The data contain 600,000 to 650,000 distinct CDR3 sequences, around 15% of them singletons. Each diagnosis was grounded in clinical symptoms, serum thyroxine and TRAb, thyroid ultrasound, and orbital computed tomography. The data were obtained in a study of T cells in Graves' hyperthyroidism and ophthalmopathy. Study conclusions and caveats: In the analysis, a 13 V-J model separated ophthalmopathy from stable hyperthyroidism.

The gene calls are TRBV20-1 and TRBJ1-6; 7 positions match TRBD1. This sequence was found in a woman between 25 and 40 years old with Graves' hyperthyroidism. The material sequenced was blood. CDR3 DNA sequence: TGCAGTGCTAGAGATTTTGGAAGACAGGGCAATTCACCCCTCCACTTT. Translating gives CSARDFGRQGNSPLHF.